The rows below give T cell receptor beta chains drawn from one sample of a study of cytomegalovirus exposure and HLA in healthy donors. TCRdb's copy holds only in-frame clones and misses some; the assay was immunoSEQ multiplex PCR. The table records fewer than 130,000 clones, roughly 86% of them present only once. The sequenced material came from PBMCs. All receptors derive from a middle-aged man in good health and CMV-seronegative. Both conserved end residues are part of each CDR3.

J gene | V gene | CDR3 protein
TRBJ1-5 | TRBV28 | CASSPAGPNQPQHF
TRBJ1-2 | TRBV10-3 | CAINGQGEFYGYTF
TRBJ1-4 | TRBV19 | CASSISLGQGKLFF
TRBJ1-2 | TRBV29-1 | CSVEGGSQGDGYTF
TRBJ1-3 | TRBV29-1 | CSVTGGDLYTIYF
TRBJ2-2 | TRBV9 | CASSVSASGTTGELFF
TRBJ2-2 | TRBV7-2 | CASRLTGRTGELFF
TRBJ1-1 | TRBV5-4 | CASSPGQLRMNTEAFF
TRBJ1-1 | TRBV19 | CASSPKQNTEAFF
TRBJ2-7 | TRBV25-1 | CASSGDFYEQYF
TRBJ2-7 | TRBV4-1 | CASSQDWLGSYEQYF